This TCR beta chain stems from a study of shared clonotypes between healthy human individuals. Study summary: The people who gave samples were a couple of women and a few men aged 18 to 49. Overall study results and limits: For naive CD4 cells, 4.5% to 6.5% of clonotypes were shared across a handful of donors.

Germline V CDR1 and CDR2: SEHNR, FQNEAQ (reference sequence). V was clipped by 6 bases and J by 2 bases, with 17 bases between them. This CDR3 has 16 residues. Method: immunoSEQ multiplex PCR; TCRdb's copy keeps in-frame clones and lacks some. The sample lists about 2 million clones, 85% to 95% occurring once. About this clone: The antigen is not known.

Naive CD8 cells comprised CD45RO-negative, CCR7-positively selected cells, excluding terminally differentiated effector memory CD45RA+ cells. The clonotype originates from a young man in good health. Sequencing input: naive CD8+ T cells sorted from blood. The chain is built from TRBV7-9 and TRBJ2-1, with D maybe TRBD1 (6 bases). CDR3 sequence reads: CASSSRETGPYNEQFF. Here the CDR3 DNA reads TGTGCCAGCAGTTCGCGTGAGACAGGCCCCTACAATGAGCAGTTCTTC.